This T cell receptor beta chain originates from a study of early stage breast cancer tumors. About the study: Most invasive tumors, about 75% of the 16, were ER+/PR+/HER2-. Among some twelve ER+/PR+/HER2- tumors, eight were ductal, four lobular.

CDR1 and CDR2 (germline): MDHEN, SYDVKM. The CDR3 length is 17 residues. The V segment lost 4 bases and the J segment 9 bases; nucleotides outside the gene matches: 11. This clone was detected once. Antigen: not known. Assay used: immunoSEQ multiplex PCR; TCRdb lists only in-frame clones, some missing. In the table there are a few thousand clones, approximately 70% of which are singletons. General observations from the study: Most shared enriched TCRB sequences were commonly generated ones.

V is TRBV28 and J is TRBJ2-5; TRBD2 matches 16 bases. Sequencing input: breast tumor tissue. The sequence came from a person in their forties with breast cancer. CDR3 DNA sequence: TGTGCCAGCAGTTCCGGGACTAGCGGGAGGGCCGTATTCGCCCAGTACTTC. Protein sequence: CASSSGTSGRAVFAQYF.